This T cell receptor (beta chain) was observed in a study of T cell clones after liver transplantation. The study's findings and limits: A significant post-transplant drop in circulating graft-donor-reactive CD4 TCRbeta sequences occurred in most of the 8 subjects. Conclusions were preliminary, with small, heterogeneous patient groups. The donor-reactive repertoire was only partly measurable in two subjects, lacking donor cells.

Repertoires were generated with immunoSEQ multiplex PCR, while TCRdb's copy carries only in-frame clones and drops some. The sample records roughly 100,000 clones, approximately 85% being singletons. The germline gives CDR1 SGHRS, CDR2 YFSETQ. Trimming took off 3 bases at V and 4 bases at J, with 7 bases between the two ends. The CDR3 is 12 residues long. Concerning this clone: Its specificity is unknown.

The receptor's source is a human donor who received a liver transplant. This specimen consisted of CD4+ T cells from blood, obtained before liver transplant. V is TRBV5-1 and J is TRBJ2-5; possible D gene TRBD2, 5 bases. In DNA, the CDR3 is TGCGCCAGCAGCTCCCGGGGAGAGACCCAGTACTTC. Its translation: CASSSRGETQYF.